This T cell receptor beta chain stems from a study of STAT5B mutations in CD4+ large granular lymphocyte leukemia. The CDR3 runs to 11 residues. Study findings and constraints: Patient CD4-sorted repertoires looked more clonal than healthy CD4+ repertoires, even without putative leukemic clones. Main leukemic clonotypes were patient-specific, but 20% to 25% appeared at low frequency elsewhere. Higher CD4+ than CD8+ T-LGLL clonality might reflect small sample size.

This clone was recorded only once. Its antigen is currently unknown. Sequenced by immunoSEQ multiplex PCR; TCRdb stores in-frame clones only, minus some. Of about 45,000 clones detected, 86% appear once; the ten largest clones hold 2% to 3%. The specimen sequenced was CD4+ T cells from blood buffy coats. This chain joins TRBV21-1 and TRBJ1-2. TRBV21-1 is designated a pseudogene. This clonotype was obtained from a human donor in good health. The CDR3: CASGFGYGYTF. The CDR3 coding sequence is TGTGCCAGCGGCTTTGGGTATGGCTACACCTTC.